Each of the 29 T cell receptor beta chains below was sequenced from the same sample in a study of blood T cell repertoires in COVID-19. Profiling relied on immunoSEQ multiplex PCR, and the TCRdb table lists in-frame clones only, not all of them. This table has around 280,000 clones, roughly 90% appearing once. Sequencing input: PBMCs or T cells enriched from blood (not recorded which). These receptors were collected from a woman between 18 and 29 years old with acute COVID-19.

DNA of the CDR3: TGCGCCAGCAGCCCCCGGGACTTCGATAGCAATCAGCCCCAGCATTTT. Protein product: CASSPRDFDSNQPQHF. The V and J genes are TRBV4-1 and TRBJ1-5, with a tentative D call TRBD1 (5 bases). Trimming took 4 bases from V and 0 from J, leaving 13 bases between them. The CDR3 loop spans 16 amino acids. In germline, CDR1 is MGHRA, CDR2 YSYEKL.

The chain is built from TRBV7-2 and TRBJ2-3; no clear D gene. This CDR3 comprises 13 residues. V shed 3 bases and J shed 4 bases, with 8 bases lying between them. The germline V gene has CDR1 SGHTA and CDR2 FQGNSA. CDR3 DNA sequence: TGTGCCAGCAGCTTTGCAGGCGCAGATACGCAGTATTTT. Translation gives CASSFAGADTQYF.

This chain connects TRBV5-1 to TRBJ1-6, with 7 bases lining up with TRBD1. The germline V gene has CDR1 SGHRS and CDR2 YFSETQ. J gave up 8 bases and V 0 bases, and 5 bases lay outside the gene matches. The CDR3 has 15 amino acids. CDR3: CASSLGPQGYSPLHF. In DNA, the CDR3 is TGCGCCAGCAGCTTGGGACCACAGGGGTATTCACCCCTCCACTTT.

The chain carries TRBV16 and TRBJ2-7; 7 bases line up with TRBD2. V shed 4 bases, J shed 4 bases, and the junction held 1 base outside the gene matches. CDR1 is KGHSY, CDR2 FQNENV, per germline. This CDR3 has 12 amino acids. The CDR3 DNA sequence: TGTGCCAGCAGCCCAGCGGGATACGAGCAGTACTTC. It yields the protein CASSPAGYEQYF.

V and J are TRBV3-1 (or the pseudogene TRBV3-2) and TRBJ2-3; maybe TRBD2 (6 bases). V was pared by 3 bases and J by 4 bases, with 8 bases between. This CDR3 contains 13 residues. The germline CDR1 and CDR2 sequences are LGHDT and YNNKEL (reference sequence). The CDR3 sequence: CASSQGLADTQYF. The DNA for the CDR3 is TGTGCCAGCAGCCAGGGACTCGCAGATACGCAGTATTTT.

J is TRBJ2-1 and V is TRBV5-5, with unresolved D. V shed 6 bases and J shed 7 bases, with 17 bases lying between them. CDR3 length: 14 residues. Germline V gene lookup returns CDR1 SGHKS and CDR2 YYEKEE (reference sequence). DNA of the CDR3: TGTGCCAGCAACCGGTTGGTGCGAGCGAATGAGCAGTTCTTC. It codes for CASNRLVRANEQFF.

The genes are TRBV5-1 and TRBJ1-1, with D unresolved. Germline V gene data show CDR1 as SGHRS and CDR2 as YFSETQ. Trimming took off 3 bases at V and 0 bases at J, with 12 bases between the two ends. This CDR3 has 15 residues. CDR3: CASSSASEMNTEAFF. The DNA of the CDR3 is TGCGCCAGCAGCTCTGCCTCCGAGATGAACACTGAAGCTTTCTTT.

The gene calls are TRBV7-8 and TRBJ2-2; TRBD1 might be the D (6 bases). Trimming left V 7 bases short and J 3 bases short, with 24 bases between. The CDR3 consists of 18 residues. Germline CDR1 is SGHVS and CDR2 is FQNEAQ. CDR3 sequence: CASTRDLDRLGYTGELFF. The CDR3 DNA is TGTGCCAGCACCCGTGACCTCGACAGGTTGGGATACACCGGGGAGCTGTTTTTT.

The table lists this clone with a count of one. The chain carries TRBV5-5 and TRBJ2-5; TRBD1 matches 7 bases. V shed 4 bases, J shed 1 base, and the junction held 7 bases outside the gene matches. The CDR3 is 15 amino acids. CDR1 and CDR2 (germline): SGHKS, YYEKEE (reference sequence). CDR3 nucleotides: TGTGCCAGCAGCCGAACGGGACAGATCCAAGAGACCCAGTACTTC. Encoded protein: CASSRTGQIQETQYF.

The rearrangement joins TRBV28 to TRBJ2-1, with 8 bases lining up with TRBD2. The germline CDR1 and CDR2 sequences are MDHEN and SYDVKM. The CDR3 runs 15 residues. The junction had 5 bases not matched to a gene; V was cut back by 6 bases and J by 1 base. The CDR3 sequence: CASRTSGQSYNEQFF. DNA of the CDR3: TGTGCCAGCAGAACTAGCGGACAATCCTACAATGAGCAGTTCTTC.

This clone was observed once. The chain links TRBV6-4 to TRBJ1-3; 8 bases align to TRBD1. Germline V lookup: CDR1 MRHNA, CDR2 SNTAGT. The CDR3 is 20 amino acids. The trim removed 2 bases at V and 0 bases at J, leaving 15 bases unmatched. The CDR3 bases are TGTGCCAGCAGTGACGTACGTAGCCGGAAGGACAGGGACTCTGGAAACACCATATATTTT. This sequence encodes CASSDVRSRKDRDSGNTIYF.

The chain has TRBV3-1 (or the pseudogene TRBV3-2) and TRBJ2-1, with D maybe TRBD1 (5 bases). Trimming left V 2 bases short and J 6 bases short, with 5 bases between. Germline V gene lookup returns CDR1 LGHDT and CDR2 YNNKEL (reference sequence). CDR3 size: 12 residues. Here the CDR3 DNA reads TGTGCCAGCAGCCAAACAGGCAATGAGCAGTTCTTC. This encodes CASSQTGNEQFF.

V usage is TRBV5-1 and J usage is TRBJ2-7, with D possibly matching TRBD1 (5 bases). The CDR3 sequence is 14 residues long. Per germline, CDR1 SGHRS and CDR2 YFSETQ. V was shortened by 1 base and J by 3 bases, with 11 bases between the two germline ends. The CDR3: CASSLTVTDYEQYF. The CDR3 DNA sequence: TGCGCCAGCAGCTTGACAGTGACAGACTACGAGCAGTACTTC.

This rearrangement joins TRBV19 to TRBJ2-7, with D maybe TRBD1 (6 bases). Germline V gene lookup returns CDR1 LNHDA and CDR2 SQIVND (reference sequence). Trimming removed 4 bases from V and 6 bases from J, with 16 bases in between. The CDR3 extends over 14 amino acids. CDR3 nucleotide sequence: TGTGCCAGTAGTACCGACAGGAGCGTTGGCGAGCAGTACTTC. The encoded protein is CASSTDRSVGEQYF.

The rearrangement uses TRBV2 and TRBJ1-5; 7 bases match TRBD1. J was trimmed by 2 bases and V by 2 bases; bases with no gene match: 15. The CDR3 sequence is 19 residues long. Germline CDR1 and CDR2: SNHLY and FYNNEI. CDR3 coding DNA: TGTGCCAGCAGTGAATTTGCAGGGGGTTTACGAATGGGCAATCAGCCCCAGCATTTT. It is translated as CASSEFAGGLRMGNQPQHF.

The chain joins TRBV6-5 to TRBJ2-3; 10 bases line up with TRBD2. J was trimmed by 5 bases and V by 2 bases; bases with no gene match: 4. The germline V gene encodes CDR1 MNHEY and CDR2 SVGAGI. The CDR3 length is 15 residues. CDR3 region: CASSYLAGVEDTQYF. The CDR3 DNA reads TGTGCCAGCAGTTACCTAGCGGGAGTAGAAGATACGCAGTATTTT.

This sequence joins TRBV28 and TRBJ2-2, with TRBD2 identical over 7 bases. CDR3 length: 16 residues. Trimming at V came to 5 bases and at J to 5 bases, leaving 11 bases not matched to a gene. The germline V gene has CDR1 MDHEN and CDR2 SYDVKM. As DNA, the CDR3 is TGTGCCAGCAGTCCGTCCGAGGCGCGGGGGACCGGGGAGCTGTTTTTT. Translation gives CASSPSEARGTGELFF.

The chain couples TRBV28 to TRBJ1-2; no firm D call. The CDR3 loop spans 14 amino acids. V was cut by 5 bases and J by 7 bases, with 17 bases left in between. CDR1 and CDR2 (germline): MDHEN, SYDVKM. The DNA for the CDR3 is TGTGCCAGCAGTCTCCACCCAAGAACTGGTGGCTACACCTTC. This gives the protein CASSLHPRTGGYTF.

The chain links TRBV5-6 to TRBJ2-5; D is perhaps TRBD1 (5 bases). The CDR3 loop spans 14 amino acids. Trimming left V 0 bases short and J 1 base short, with 7 bases between. Germline V gene data show CDR1 as SGHDT and CDR2 as YYEEEE. Here the CDR3 reads CASSLVGPQETQYF. The CDR3 nucleotides read TGTGCCAGCAGCTTGGTGGGGCCCCAAGAGACCCAGTACTTC.

This clone was seen a single time. For the CDR3, the DNA is TGTGCCAGTAAAGGGACTAGCGGGAGTTTCAATGAGCAGTTCTTC. As protein: CASKGTSGSFNEQFF. The J gene is TRBJ2-1, the V gene TRBV19; TRBD2 aligns across 14 bases. The CDR3 contains 15 residues. Germline CDR1 reads LNHDA; CDR2 reads SQIVND (reference sequence). V dropped 7 bases and J dropped 6; count of bases not matched to a gene: 5.

CDR3 DNA sequence: TGTGCCAGCAGCTTAGGACACGGATTTAGCACAGATACGCAGTATTTT. This encodes CASSLGHGFSTDTQYF. The V and J genes are TRBV11-3 and TRBJ2-3, with unresolved D. The length of the CDR3 is 16 residues. Trimming stripped 1 base from V and 0 bases from J, with 11 bases between. Germline CDR1 SGHNT, CDR2 YENEEA. The variable domain in full, completed from reference TRBV11-3 and TRBJ2-3, reads EAGVVQSPRYKIIEKKQPVAFWCNPISGHNTLYWYLQNLGQGPELLIRYENEEAVDDSQLPKDRFSAERLKGVDSTLKIQPAELGDSAVYLCASSLGHGFSTDTQYFGPGTRLTVL.

The chain couples TRBV27 to TRBJ1-1; possibly TRBD1 for D (5 bases). The germline V and J ends were trimmed by 4 bases and 6 bases, with 9 bases remaining between them. Looked up from germline, CDR1 is MNHEY and CDR2 is SMNVEV (reference sequence). There are 12 residues in the CDR3. The CDR3 DNA is TGTGCCAGCAGTTCAGGGTTGGCTGAAGCTTTCTTT. This gives the protein CASSSGLAEAFF.

The rearrangement joins TRBV5-4 to TRBJ2-7; the match to TRBD2 covers 11 bases. Germline values: CDR1 SGHNT, CDR2 YYREEE (reference sequence). The CDR3 length is 15 residues. Germline trimming cut 4 bases from V and 2 bases from J; bases unmatched to any gene: 5. This CDR3 reads CASSVGTSGTYEQYF. CDR3 bases: TGTGCCAGCAGCGTTGGGACTAGCGGTACCTACGAGCAGTACTTC. Based on the CDR3 plus reference TRBV5-4 and TRBJ2-7, the full variable domain is ETGVTQSPTHLIKTRGQQVTLRCSSQSGHNTVSWYQQALGQGPQFIFQYYREEENGRGNFPPRFSGLQFPNYSSELNVNALELDDSALYLCASSVGTSGTYEQYFGPGTRLTVT.

This clone was picked up a small number of times. The chain is built from TRBV7-2 and TRBJ2-5; 7 nucleotides agree with TRBD2. After removal of 4 bases from V and 2 bases from J, the junction contained 7 bases not matched to a gene. This CDR3 region has 15 residues. Per the germline V gene, CDR1 is SGHTA and CDR2 is FQGNSA. The CDR3 protein is CASSSGGGRQETQYF. The CDR3 coding sequence is TGTGCCAGCAGCTCGGGGGGAGGGCGTCAAGAGACCCAGTACTTC.

J is TRBJ1-2 and V is TRBV6-6; TRBD1 is a possible D gene (6 bases). Trimming took 6 bases from V and 6 from J, leaving 14 bases between them. The CDR3 sequence is 13 residues long. The germline CDR1 and CDR2 sequences are MNHNY and SVGAGI (reference sequence). DNA of the CDR3: TGTGCCAGCAGCCCCTTAGGGGGGGATGGCTACACCTTC. Its translation: CASSPLGGDGYTF.

This rearrangement joins TRBV28 to TRBJ1-1; D is undetermined. Between the trimmed V and J ends, which lost 1 base and 2 bases, there was a span of 11 bases. CDR3 size: 15 residues. The germline CDR1 and CDR2 sequences are MDHEN and SYDVKM. CDR3 DNA: TGTGCCAGCAGTTTATTCGACAACCGTAACACTGAAGCTTTCTTT. Translating it yields CASSLFDNRNTEAFF.

The chain employs TRBV5-8 and TRBJ2-3; weak D call: TRBD1 (6 bases). The CDR3 is 14 amino acids. V lost 7 bases, J lost 2 bases, and 14 bases lay in between. Germline CDR1 is SGHTS and CDR2 is YDEGEE. The CDR3 is CASSGAGDTDTQYF. The CDR3 DNA is TGTGCCAGCTCCGGGGCAGGGGACACAGATACGCAGTATTTT. Supplemented by reference TRBV5-8 and TRBJ2-3, the full variable domain reads EAGVTQSPTHLIKTRGQQATLRCSPISGHTSVYWYQQALGLGLQFLLWYDEGEERNRGNFPPRFSGRQFPNYSSELNVNALELEDSALYLCASSGAGDTDTQYFGPGTRLTVL.

The rearrangement uses TRBV6-5 and TRBJ1-5; TRBD1 matches at 8 bases. Trimming cost V 5 bases and J 3 bases; bases outside gene matches: 6. This CDR3 is built from 15 residues. Germline CDR1 reads MNHEY; CDR2 reads SVGAGI. The CDR3 region is CASSRTGLDNQPQHF. The CDR3 coding sequence is TGTGCCAGCAGTCGGACAGGGCTCGACAATCAGCCCCAGCATTTT.

The rearrangement joins TRBV13 to TRBJ2-5; 11 nucleotides match TRBD1. Germline trimming cut 5 bases from V and 5 bases from J; bases unmatched to any gene: 13. The CDR3 extends over 17 amino acids. Germline CDR1 is PRHDT and CDR2 is FYEKMQ (reference sequence). The CDR3 loop is CASSGPRTGGDRETQYF. CDR3 coding DNA: TGTGCCAGCAGCGGACCCCGGACAGGGGGCGACCGGGAGACCCAGTACTTC.